This T cell receptor (beta chain) appears in the sequencing data of a study of blood T cell repertoires in COVID-19. Across the study: Some COVID-19 samples were acute and others convalescent; all came from the United States, Italy and Spain. T cells, B-cell-depleted T cells, or PBMCs provided the cDNA or gDNA that served as material.

In the study's own analysis: Amplifying reference gene primers gave estimates of nucleated cell counts. TCRdb's table, derived via immunoSEQ multiplex PCR, lists solely in-frame clones and lacks some. That table gives V, J and clone size, and the DNA gave D and trimming. Here the sample spans over 400,000 clones, 85% to 90% being singletons. V shed 4 bases and J 6 bases; nucleotides not matched to a gene: 2. Germline V CDR1 and CDR2: SEHNR, FQNEAQ (reference sequence). This CDR3 is 12 amino acids long. During active infection, Seattle patients enrolled and were then monitored through disease. Sequencing was carried out using peripheral blood. The receptor was isolated from a woman in her forties or fifties with COVID-19, enrolled during active disease. V is TRBV7-9 and J is TRBJ1-2; 7 bases map to TRBD1. The CDR3 loop is CASSSTGDGYTF. The CDR3 DNA follows: TGTGCCAGCAGCTCTACAGGGGATGGCTACACCTTC.